This passage covers 9 T cell receptor beta chains from one sample sequenced in a study of neurological immune-mediated disorders (dated by TCRdb to about 2019). The library was obtained by 5' RACE. Instrument used: Illumina HiSeq 2500. In-frame beta chains were kept once TCRdb had trimmed the public reads at Q25 with fastp and called clones with MiXCR. Rows matching on CDR3 protein sequence are summarized as one entry with the most common DNA and genes. The sample yields about 120,000 distinct CDR3 sequences; more than 2.5% were counted once. Around 1.2% of the sample is taken by the ten largest. Sequences were obtained from PBMCs. All receptors come from a young woman with multiple sclerosis.

The sample holds many counts of this clonotype. The chain employs TRBV20-1 and TRBJ2-1; D might be TRBD2 (6 bases). The CDR3 is made up of 16 amino acids. The ends were cut back, 3 bases at V and 3 bases at J, with 18 bases in the middle. The germline CDR1 and CDR2 sequences are DFQATT and SNEGSKA (reference sequence). The CDR3, as DNA: TGCAGTGCTAGGATGAAAGGGGACTCATACTACAATGAGCAGTTCTTC. It translates to CSARMKGDSYYNEQFF.

This clonotype was found many times. The chain combines TRBV5-1 with TRBJ2-5, with D perhaps matching TRBD1 (5 bases). Trimming left V 4 bases short and J 6 bases short, with 19 bases between. The CDR3 totals 15 residues. The germline V gene encodes CDR1 SGHRS and CDR2 YFSETQ. The CDR3 sequence: CASSLNTGEKKTQYF. The CDR3 DNA is TGCGCCAGCAGCCTGAACACAGGAGAAAAGAAGACCCAGTACTTC.

The rearrangement links TRBV11-2 to TRBJ2-3; 8 bases fit TRBD2. The V gene end was trimmed by 2 bases and the J gene end by 4 bases; junction bases not matched to a gene: 5. Germline V lookup: CDR1 SGHAT, CDR2 FQNNGV. This CDR3 is built from 15 residues. CDR3 amino acids: CASSLRRGAPDTQYF. CDR3 nucleotides: TGTGCCAGCAGCTTACGGCGGGGGGCCCCAGATACGCAGTATTTT. The complete variable domain, with remaining parts taken from reference TRBV11-2 and TRBJ2-3, reads EAGVAQSPRYKIIEKRQSVAFWCNPISGHATLYWYQQILGQGPKLLIQFQNNGVVDDSQLPKDRFSAERLKGVDSTLKIQPAKLEDSAVYLCASSLRRGAPDTQYFGPGTRLTVL.

In this sample, this clonotype turned up many times. The chain recombines TRBV5-1 with TRBJ1-1, with D uncertain. The CDR3 totals 12 residues. V was clipped by 0 bases and J by 7 bases, with 7 bases between them. From germline, CDR1 is SGHRS and CDR2 YFSETQ. In DNA form, the CDR3 reads TGCGCCAGCAGCTTGGAGTGGGGTGAAGCTTTCTTT. This codes for CASSLEWGEAFF.

The table lists this clonotype with many counts. The chain uses TRBV10-3 and TRBJ1-2; D gene unclear. The CDR3 length is 12 residues. V lost 8 bases and J lost 8, with 15 bases in between. CDR1 is ENHRY and CDR2 is SYGVKD in the germline V gene. This CDR3 reads CAIWSNLGGYTF. The DNA of the CDR3 is TGTGCCATCTGGTCAAACCTAGGGGGCTACACCTTC.

This clonotype was observed many times. The rearrangement joins TRBV6-5 to TRBJ1-5, with D possibly matching TRBD1 (5 bases). The germline V gene encodes CDR1 MNHEY and CDR2 SVGAGI. The germline V and J ends were trimmed by 2 bases and 7 bases, with 12 bases remaining between them. CDR3 length: 14 residues. CDR3 DNA: TGTGCCAGCAGTTACGGTCAGGGAGAACAGCCCCAGCATTTT. Translation gives CASSYGQGEQPQHF.

This clonotype was recorded at least ten times. DNA of the CDR3: TGCAGTGCTTGGGACCGGAATTACAATGAGCAGTTCTTC. As protein: CSAWDRNYNEQFF. The gene calls are TRBV20-1 and TRBJ2-1, with D perhaps assigned TRBD1 or TRBD2 (5 bases each). There are 13 residues in the CDR3. CDR1 is DFQATT, CDR2 SNEGSKA, per germline (reference sequence). V lost 5 bases and J 4 bases, leaving 12 bases between the germline ends.

This clonotype showed up many times. This chain joins TRBV5-1 and TRBJ2-7, with 7 bases fitting TRBD1. The CDR3 consists of 15 residues. Per germline, CDR1 SGHRS and CDR2 YFSETQ. Unmatched junction bases numbered 11, after V lost 8 bases and J lost 0 bases. CDR3 sequence (DNA): TGCGCCAGTACGCTTGGACAGGAATTCTCCTACGAGCAGTACTTC. This translates into CASTLGQEFSYEQYF.

This clonotype was counted at least ten times. The rearrangement uses TRBV5-1 and TRBJ2-5; 8 positions agree with TRBD1. Losses at the gene ends were 2 bases for V and 5 bases for J; bases not matched to a gene: 8. The length of the CDR3 is 15 residues. The V gene's germline CDR1 is SGHRS and CDR2 YFSETQ. The CDR3 DNA reads TGCGCCAGCAGCTTACAACCGGGACAGGCGGAGACCCAGTACTTC. It yields the protein CASSLQPGQAETQYF.